The 11 T cell receptor beta chains below were found in one sample sequenced in a study of beta chain features in type 1 diabetes. Broader study findings: Patients with Type 1 diabetes showed moderately but significantly shorter TCRB CDR3s in all four CD4+ subsets.

Reverse transcription of all isolated RNA meant that expressed TCRB transcripts were sequenced. The table came from immunoSEQ multiplex PCR; TCRdb's copy has only in-frame clones and leaves some out. The sample has a few hundred thousand clones, 16% seen once. No antigens are known for them. The sample was naive CD4+ T cells from blood. The source of these receptors is a man aged 25-40 years with type 1 diabetes.

This clone turned up a few times. The rearrangement uses TRBV4-1 and TRBJ2-1; D gene uncertain. CDR1 MGHRA and CDR2 YSYEKL come from the germline V gene. The CDR3 sequence is 15 residues long. Trimming removed 0 bases at V and 1 base at J, with 7 bases between. DNA for the CDR3: TGCGCCAGCAGCCAAGAATCTCGTTCCTACAATGAGCAGTTCTTC. It specifies CASSQESRSYNEQFF.

This clone appeared a few times. The chain carries TRBV30 and TRBJ2-7; 9 bases map to TRBD1. CDR1 is GTSNPN, CDR2 SVGIG, per germline (reference sequence). Trimming removed 0 bases from V and 1 base from J; junction bases left unmatched: 1. The CDR3 is 14 residues long. The CDR3 sequence: CAWSVGTGSYEQYF. The CDR3 nucleotides read TGTGCCTGGAGTGTTGGGACAGGGTCCTACGAGCAGTACTTC.

In DNA form, the CDR3 reads TGCAGCGTCCAAGGACAGGTCTCTGGGGCCAACGTCCTGACTTTC. It encodes CSVQGQVSGANVLTF. The chain employs TRBV29-1 and TRBJ2-6, with 7 bases matching TRBD1. Germline CDR1 SQVTM, CDR2 ANQGSEA. V shed 6 bases, J shed 0 bases, and the junction held 5 bases outside the gene matches. The CDR3 loop spans 15 amino acids.

This clone was seen a few times. The chain combines TRBV18 with TRBJ2-7, with 7 bases lining up with TRBD1. Looked up from germline, CDR1 is KGHSH and CDR2 is LQKENI. The CDR3 runs 16 residues. V shed 6 bases, J shed 6 bases, and the junction held 17 bases outside the gene matches. The CDR3 DNA reads as TGTGCCAGCTCCCTAAGCCCACCGGGACAGACGCTCGAGCAGTACTTC. Protein: CASSLSPPGQTLEQYF.

There are a few counts of this clone. This chain links TRBV29-1 with TRBJ1-2; 9 bases agree with TRBD1. The ends lost 5 bases at V and 4 bases at J; junction bases unmatched: 8. From germline, CDR1 is SQVTM and CDR2 ANQGSEA. The CDR3 consists of 14 residues. CDR3 in amino acids: CSVNFGTGSYGYTF. CDR3 in DNA: TGCAGCGTTAACTTCGGGACAGGGTCCTATGGCTACACCTTC.

The chain couples TRBV2 to TRBJ1-4, with D unclear. Germline lookup yields CDR1 SNHLY and CDR2 FYNNEI. This CDR3 spans 14 amino acids. Trimming removed 1 base at V and 4 bases at J, with 7 bases between. The CDR3 DNA is TGTGCCAGCAGTGAAGGACGGGTTAATGAAAAACTGTTTTTT. Translated, it gives CASSEGRVNEKLFF.

The V and J genes are TRBV19 and TRBJ2-4; TRBD1 agrees at 7 bases. The CDR3 runs to 15 residues. V lost 0 bases to trimming and J lost 6 bases; unmatched junction nucleotides: 5. The germline V gene encodes CDR1 LNHDA and CDR2 SQIVND (reference sequence). CDR3 loop: CASSIEQGSLNIQYF. The CDR3 DNA sequence: TGTGCCAGTAGTATAGAACAGGGGTCGCTAAACATTCAGTACTTC.

V and J are TRBV7-9 and TRBJ1-3; TRBD1 is a possible D gene (5 bases). The length of the CDR3 is 13 residues. Germline V gene sequence: CDR1 SEHNR, CDR2 FQNEAQ (reference sequence). Trimming cost V 5 bases and J 10 bases, with 15 bases left between them. CDR3 in amino acids: CASSPDVGGTIYF. In nucleotides, the CDR3 is TGTGCCAGCAGCCCTGACGTGGGGGGTACCATATATTTT.

The chain joins TRBV7-6 to TRBJ1-1; D remains ambiguous. The germline V gene encodes CDR1 SGHVS and CDR2 FNYEAQ. This CDR3 is built from 15 residues. The V end lost 1 base, the J end lost 4 bases, and 13 bases lay between the germline ends. DNA of the CDR3: TGTGCCAGCAGCTTAGACGGGTTTATTGGCACTGAAGCTTTCTTT. It specifies CASSLDGFIGTEAFF.

This sequence joins TRBV29-1 and TRBJ2-5; D possibly corresponds to TRBD2 (5 bases). From germline, CDR1 is SQVTM and CDR2 ANQGSEA. The CDR3 is 13 residues long. V lost 4 bases and J 4 bases, leaving 13 bases between the germline ends. The CDR3 nucleotides are TGCAGCGTTGTTCGGGGTTTATTAGAGACCCAGTACTTC. It yields the protein CSVVRGLLETQYF.

The chain combines TRBV7-2 with TRBJ2-5, with a weak D call TRBD1 (6 bases). The germline CDR1 and CDR2 sequences are SGHTA and FQGNSA. The V and J ends lost 2 bases and 3 bases respectively, with 13 bases between them. This CDR3 has 15 residues. The CDR3 here is CASSLTGTKKETQYF. In nucleotides, the CDR3 is TGTGCCAGCAGCTTAACCGGGACAAAGAAAGAGACCCAGTACTTC.